The 12 T cell receptor beta chains reported below all come from one sample, sequenced in a study of identical twins. TCRdb re-called the 5' RACE reads through MiXCR, storing one row per CDR3 protein. There are 450,000 to 650,000 distinct CDR3 sequences in the sample; 13% to 15% occur only once, and about 0.4% lies in the top ten. The sample was also linked to a second study, of yellow fever vaccine responses in identical twins.

Material: CD4+ T cells sorted from blood. All receptors derive from a woman younger than 30 in good health.

The sample holds a few counts of this clonotype. The V gene is TRBV28, the J gene TRBJ2-5; 9 bases fit TRBD1. J was trimmed by 5 bases and V by 6 bases; bases with no gene match: 7. Germline lookup yields CDR1 MDHEN and CDR2 SYDVKM. The CDR3 consists of 14 residues. In DNA, the CDR3 is TGTGCCAGCAGGGGACAGGGCTCCGGGGAGACCCAGTACTTC. This translates into CASRGQGSGETQYF.

The gene calls are TRBV20-1 and TRBJ1-5; no clear D. Germline V CDR1 and CDR2: DFQATT, SNEGSKA (reference sequence). V lost 5 bases, J lost 2 bases, and 7 bases lay in between. The CDR3 has 12 residues. The CDR3 DNA is TGCAGTGCTCCACTGGGCAATCAGCCCCAGCATTTT. Translated, it gives CSAPLGNQPQHF.

This clonotype was detected a few times. The chain uses TRBV28 and TRBJ2-6; D gene unclear. Germline CDR1 is MDHEN and CDR2 is SYDVKM. The ends were cut back, 6 bases at V and 1 base at J, with 7 bases in the middle. This CDR3 region has 14 residues. CDR3 bases: TGTGCCAGCAGGCGGCCATCTGGGGCCAACGTCCTGACTTTC. It specifies CASRRPSGANVLTF.

The rearrangement uses TRBV7-9 and TRBJ2-7; D possibly corresponds to TRBD1 (6 bases). Trimming stripped 3 bases from V and 3 bases from J, with 21 bases between. Germline lookup yields CDR1 SEHNR and CDR2 FQNEAQ (reference sequence). The CDR3 sequence is 17 residues long. In DNA form, the CDR3 reads TGTGCCAGCAGCTTGAATTATGGGGGCCCCCGGCTCTACGAGCAGTACTTC. This encodes CASSLNYGGPRLYEQYF.

The chain links TRBV11-2 to TRBJ2-1; TRBD1 matches 7 bases. Germline CDR1 is SGHAT and CDR2 is FQNNGV. With 5 bases clipped from V and 10 bases from J, the junction kept 8 bases outside the gene matches. CDR3 length: 13 amino acids. CDR3 DNA: TGTGCCAGCAGCCAGGACAGGTTGGGGGAGCAGTTCTTC. Its protein is CASSQDRLGEQFF. The full variable domain, completed using reference TRBV11-2 and TRBJ2-1, is EAGVAQSPRYKIIEKRQSVAFWCNPISGHATLYWYQQILGQGPKLLIQFQNNGVVDDSQLPKDRFSAERLKGVDSTLKIQPAKLEDSAVYLCASSQDRLGEQFFGPGTRLTVL.

This clonotype was counted once. CDR3 region: CASSGTGTLTVEQFF. In DNA form, the CDR3 reads TGTGCCAGCAGCGGTACCGGGACCCTCACCGTTGAGCAGTTCTTC. The rearrangement uses TRBV9 and TRBJ2-1; either TRBD1 or TRBD2 may supply D (5 bases each). The germline CDR1 and CDR2 sequences are SGDLS and YYNGEE. Trimming shortened V by 3 bases and J by 9 bases, and 19 bases separated the two germline ends. The CDR3 spans 15 residues.

This clonotype was recorded a few times. The chain carries TRBV7-3 and TRBJ2-3, with D uncertain. Germline CDR1 is SGHTA and CDR2 is FQGTGA. The CDR3 runs 14 residues. Trimming removed 5 bases from V and 0 bases from J, with 9 bases in between. Here the CDR3 reads CASSNRRSTDTQYF. In nucleotides, the CDR3 is TGTGCCAGCAGCAACAGAAGAAGCACAGATACGCAGTATTTT. Combining the CDR3 with reference TRBV7-3 and TRBJ2-3 gives the whole variable domain GAGVSQTPSNKVTEKGKYVELRCDPISGHTALYWYRQSLGQGPEFLIYFQGTGAADDSGLPNDRFFAVRPEGSVSTLKIQRTERGDSAVYLCASSNRRSTDTQYFGPGTRLTVL.

This clonotype turned up a few times. The V gene is TRBV6-5, the J gene TRBJ1-3; TRBD1 is a possible D gene (6 bases). The CDR3 is 16 amino acids. CDR1 and CDR2 (germline): MNHEY, SVGAGI. Trimming left V 4 bases short and J 2 bases short, with 15 bases between. CDR3 bases: TGTGCCAGCAGTTGGGACACCTTGTCCGCTGGAAACACCATATATTTT. It codes for CASSWDTLSAGNTIYF.

This clonotype was detected ten times or more. As DNA, the CDR3 is TGCGCCAGCTCCAGGGAGGCGGGGAATGAAAAACTGTTTTTT. It encodes CASSREAGNEKLFF. The chain couples TRBV5-1 to TRBJ1-4, with D perhaps TRBD1 (5 bases). There are 14 residues in the CDR3. The V end was cut by 7 bases, the J end by 5 bases, with 15 bases between. Germline V gene sequence: CDR1 SGHRS, CDR2 YFSETQ.

This clonotype was counted at least ten times. This chain joins TRBV4-1 and TRBJ1-2; D may be TRBD1 (5 bases). Germline V gene data show CDR1 as MGHRA and CDR2 as YSYEKL. This CDR3 is 14 amino acids long. The ends were cut back, 1 base at V and 4 bases at J, with 10 bases in the middle. The CDR3 loop reads CASSQATGAYGYTF. In nucleotides, the CDR3 is TGCGCCAGCAGCCAAGCTACAGGCGCCTATGGCTACACCTTC.

This chain joins TRBV12-3 or TRBV12-4 and TRBJ2-7; 15 bases align to TRBD2. This CDR3 contains 18 residues. The V and J ends lost 5 bases and 0 bases, in that order; junction bases with no gene match: 8. CDR3 bases: TGTGCCAGCAGTCCCAGGACTAGCGGGAGGGCTGGCTCCTACGAGCAGTACTTC. Its translation is CASSPRTSGRAGSYEQYF.

The chain carries TRBV20-1 and TRBJ2-7; tentative D call: TRBD1 (6 bases). The CDR3 spans 11 residues. V was pared by 4 bases and J by 6 bases, with 10 bases between. CDR1 DFQATT and CDR2 SNEGSKA come from the germline V gene (reference sequence). The CDR3 loop reads CSAKGVTEQYV. CDR3 coding DNA: TGCAGTGCTAAGGGGGTTACCGAGCAGTACGTC.